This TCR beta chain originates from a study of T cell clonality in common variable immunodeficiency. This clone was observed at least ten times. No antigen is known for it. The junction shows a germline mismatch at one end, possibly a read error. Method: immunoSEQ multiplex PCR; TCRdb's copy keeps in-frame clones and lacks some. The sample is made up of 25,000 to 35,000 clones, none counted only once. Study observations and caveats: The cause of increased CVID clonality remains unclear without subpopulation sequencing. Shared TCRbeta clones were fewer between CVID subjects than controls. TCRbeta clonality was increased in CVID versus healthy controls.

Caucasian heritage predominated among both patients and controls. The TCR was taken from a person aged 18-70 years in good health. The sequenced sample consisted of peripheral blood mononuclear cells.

The sequenced part of the CDR3 DNA is TGTGCTAGCAGCCCCCTGACAGGATCCACTGAA. Translating it yields CASSPLTGSTE. The full CDR3 is CASSPLTGSTEAFF. The chain recombines TRBV7-7 with TRBJ1-1, with D possibly TRBD1 on 6 matching bases. The read ends 3 residues early relative to the CDR3; the germline J gene fills the gap. Looked up from germline, CDR1 is SSHAT and CDR2 is FNYEAQ (reference sequence). The CDR3 is 14 amino acids.